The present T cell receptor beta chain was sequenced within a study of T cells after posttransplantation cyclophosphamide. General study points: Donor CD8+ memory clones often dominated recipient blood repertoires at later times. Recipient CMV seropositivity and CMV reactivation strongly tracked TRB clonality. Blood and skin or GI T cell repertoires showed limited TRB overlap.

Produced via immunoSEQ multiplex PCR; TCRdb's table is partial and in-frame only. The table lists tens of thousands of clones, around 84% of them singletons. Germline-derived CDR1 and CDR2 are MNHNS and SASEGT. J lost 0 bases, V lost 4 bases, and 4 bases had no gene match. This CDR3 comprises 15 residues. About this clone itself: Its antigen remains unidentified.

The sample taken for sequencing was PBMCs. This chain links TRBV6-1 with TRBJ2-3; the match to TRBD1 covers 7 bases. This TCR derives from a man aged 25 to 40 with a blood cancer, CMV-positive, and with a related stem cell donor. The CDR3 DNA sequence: TGTGCCAGCAGTGTCGGCAGGGGGAGCACAGATACGCAGTATTTT. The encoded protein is CASSVGRGSTDTQYF.